Listed below are T cell receptor beta chains from one sample, sequenced in a study of OX40 agonist ivuxolimab in advanced cancers. Using immunoSEQ multiplex PCR, the repertoire was profiled, and TCRdb retains in-frame clones only, with some absent. This sample has roughly 140,000 clones, with 90% to 95% found just once. Sequences were derived from CD4+ or CD8+ T cells sorted from blood, sampled in a trial of the OX40 agonist ivuxolimab. These receptor sequences come from an adult with an advanced solid tumor such as melanoma, head and neck, liver or kidney cancer. Each CDR3 is given with its conserved first and last residue. Each record gives: D gene, J gene, clone size, V gene, CDR3 DNA, CDR3 protein. A D gene is named only where the DNA matches it firmly. Size values are once, few and many counts, or a class for expanded clones, and some rows have none.

D gene: TRBD2
J gene: TRBJ2-5
clone size: -
V gene: TRBV7-9
CDR3 DNA: TGTGCCAGCACCTTATTAGCGGGGCAAGAGACCCAGTACTTC
CDR3 protein: CASTLLAGQETQYF

D gene: -
J gene: TRBJ1-4
clone size: few
V gene: TRBV11-2
CDR3 DNA: TGTGCCAGCAGCTTAGAGCCGGGAGGAAAACTGTTTTTT
CDR3 protein: CASSLEPGGKLFF

D gene: -
J gene: TRBJ2-7
clone size: -
V gene: TRBV9
CDR3 DNA: TGTGCCAGCAGCGTCGGGATGACCTCCTACGAGCAGTACTTC
CDR3 protein: CASSVGMTSYEQYF

D gene: -
J gene: TRBJ2-7
clone size: -
V gene: TRBV28
CDR3 DNA: TGTGCCAGCAGATCGTCCCCCCGAGAGCAGTACTTC
CDR3 protein: CASRSSPREQYF

D gene: -
J gene: TRBJ2-3
clone size: -
V gene: TRBV5-1
CDR3 DNA: TGCGCCAGCAGCTCTGACCACTATACGCAGTATTTT
CDR3 protein: CASSSDHYTQYF

D gene: TRBD2
J gene: TRBJ2-1
clone size: -
V gene: TRBV5-1
CDR3 DNA: TGCGCCAGCAGCTTGGCGACTAGCGCCTACAATGAGCAGTTCTTC
CDR3 protein: CASSLATSAYNEQFF

D gene: -
J gene: TRBJ1-1
clone size: -
V gene: TRBV6-5
CDR3 DNA: TGTGCCAGCACCGAGAGACCGCGGAACACTGAAGCTTTCTTT
CDR3 protein: CASTERPRNTEAFF

D gene: -
J gene: TRBJ1-2
clone size: -
V gene: TRBV18
CDR3 DNA: TGTGCCAGCTCACCAACCACTGGCTATGGCTACACCTTC
CDR3 protein: CASSPTTGYGYTF

D gene: -
J gene: TRBJ1-4
clone size: -
V gene: TRBV11-2
CDR3 DNA: TGTGCCAGCAGCTCCGTGACCTCCACCCCGGGAAAACTGTTTTTT
CDR3 protein: CASSSVTSTPGKLFF

D gene: -
J gene: TRBJ1-2
clone size: once
V gene: TRBV5-5
CDR3 DNA: TGTGCCAGCAGCTTTGACGGGCCGGGAGGCTACACCTTC
CDR3 protein: CASSFDGPGGYTF

D gene: -
J gene: TRBJ2-3
clone size: -
V gene: TRBV7-2
CDR3 DNA: TGTGCCAGCAGCCAGGGGCTAGCCCGCACAGATACGCAGTATTTT
CDR3 protein: CASSQGLARTDTQYF

D gene: -
J gene: TRBJ1-1
clone size: -
V gene: TRBV6-6
CDR3 DNA: TGTGCCAGCCTCGGGCTATCAACAGGGACCTCCACTGAAGCTTTCTTT
CDR3 protein: CASLGLSTGTSTEAFF

D gene: -
J gene: TRBJ1-1
clone size: -
V gene: TRBV7-3
CDR3 DNA: TGTGCCAGCAGCCGACCCCCGAGTGAAGCTTTCTTT
CDR3 protein: CASSRPPSEAFF

D gene: -
J gene: TRBJ1-2
clone size: -
V gene: TRBV9
CDR3 DNA: TGTGCCAGCAGCTTGGGGGGTTGGTACGGTAACTATGGCTACACCTTC
CDR3 protein: CASSLGGWYGNYGYTF

D gene: TRBD1
J gene: TRBJ2-3
clone size: -
V gene: TRBV6-1
CDR3 DNA: TGTGCCAGCAGTGAACTTGGACAGGCCTACACAGATACGCAGTATTTT
CDR3 protein: CASSELGQAYTDTQYF

D gene: TRBD1
J gene: TRBJ1-2
clone size: -
V gene: TRBV6-6
CDR3 DNA: TGTGCCAGCAGCCTACCTTGGACAGGGGGGGACTATGGCTACACCTTC
CDR3 protein: CASSLPWTGGDYGYTF

D gene: -
J gene: TRBJ2-7
clone size: -
V gene: TRBV7-2
CDR3 DNA: TGTGCCAGCAGCTCCAGCACGAACGAGCAGTACTTC
CDR3 protein: CASSSSTNEQYF

D gene: -
J gene: TRBJ2-7
clone size: -
V gene: TRBV29-1
CDR3 DNA: TGCAGCGTTTCGGGTAGCTCCTACGAGCAGTACTTC
CDR3 protein: CSVSGSSYEQYF

D gene: TRBD2
J gene: TRBJ2-3
clone size: -
V gene: TRBV7-2
CDR3 DNA: TGTGCCAGCAGCTTAGCTGCGGGAGTACCAGATACGCAGTATTTT
CDR3 protein: CASSLAAGVPDTQYF

D gene: -
J gene: TRBJ1-5
clone size: -
V gene: TRBV5-1
CDR3 DNA: TGCGCCAGCAGCTTGGAAGGTATGTCGGGCAATCAGCCCCAGCATTTT
CDR3 protein: CASSLEGMSGNQPQHF

D gene: -
J gene: TRBJ2-2
clone size: once
V gene: TRBV5-1
CDR3 DNA: TGCGCCAGCAGCTTGGGAGAGGTTACCGGGGAGCTGTTTTTT
CDR3 protein: CASSLGEVTGELFF

D gene: -
J gene: TRBJ2-3
clone size: -
V gene: TRBV7-2
CDR3 DNA: TGTGCCAGCAGCTTCCGGCCAGATACGCAGTATTTT
CDR3 protein: CASSFRPDTQYF

D gene: -
J gene: TRBJ1-1
clone size: -
V gene: TRBV9
CDR3 DNA: TGTGCCAGCAGCGTAGGGTGGGACACTGAAGCTTTCTTT
CDR3 protein: CASSVGWDTEAFF

D gene: TRBD1
J gene: TRBJ1-6
clone size: -
V gene: TRBV5-1
CDR3 DNA: TGCGCCAGCAGCTCACGACAGGGTTATTCACCCCTCCACTTT
CDR3 protein: CASSSRQGYSPLHF

D gene: TRBD2
J gene: TRBJ2-1
clone size: -
V gene: TRBV7-2
CDR3 DNA: TGTGCCAGCAGCTTTTCGGGACTAGCGGGAGGGAATGAGCAGTTCTTC
CDR3 protein: CASSFSGLAGGNEQFF

D gene: -
J gene: TRBJ2-1
clone size: -
V gene: TRBV7-2
CDR3 DNA: TGTGCCAGCAGCTTAGCATTAGCTACGAATGAGCAGTTCTTC
CDR3 protein: CASSLALATNEQFF

D gene: -
J gene: TRBJ2-7
clone size: -
V gene: TRBV27
CDR3 DNA: TGTGCCAGCAAGCAAGGCAGACTATCCTACGAGCAGTACTTC
CDR3 protein: CASKQGRLSYEQYF

D gene: TRBD1
J gene: TRBJ2-1
clone size: once
V gene: TRBV10-1
CDR3 DNA: TGCGCCAGCTCCCGGGACAGGGATGACTACAATGAGCAGTTCTTC
CDR3 protein: CASSRDRDDYNEQFF

D gene: -
J gene: TRBJ2-2
clone size: -
V gene: TRBV18
CDR3 DNA: TGTGCCAGCTCACCACCGAGTCCGGGTATCACCGGGGAGCTGTTTTTT
CDR3 protein: CASSPPSPGITGELFF

D gene: -
J gene: TRBJ1-5
clone size: -
V gene: TRBV19
CDR3 DNA: TGTGCCAGTAAGAGGGAGACCAATCAGCCCCAGCATTTT
CDR3 protein: CASKRETNQPQHF

D gene: TRBD1
J gene: TRBJ2-1
clone size: -
V gene: TRBV10-3
CDR3 DNA: TGTGCCATCAGTGGGCCCGGGACAGGGTACAATGAGCAGTTCTTC
CDR3 protein: CAISGPGTGYNEQFF

D gene: -
J gene: TRBJ1-1
clone size: -
V gene: TRBV6-6
CDR3 DNA: TGTGCCAGCAGCTCGAGGGGCGGTGGAGGCACTGAAGCTTTCTTT
CDR3 protein: CASSSRGGGGTEAFF

D gene: -
J gene: TRBJ2-2
clone size: -
V gene: TRBV6-6
CDR3 DNA: TGTGCCAGCAGTTACTCCAAAAGACCTACCGGGGAGCTGTTTTTT
CDR3 protein: CASSYSKRPTGELFF

D gene: -
J gene: TRBJ1-1
clone size: -
V gene: TRBV2
CDR3 DNA: TGTGCCAGCAGTGAACTAGGGGCTAAAAACACTGAAGCTTTCTTT
CDR3 protein: CASSELGAKNTEAFF

D gene: TRBD2
J gene: TRBJ2-1
clone size: once
V gene: TRBV7-8
CDR3 DNA: TGTGCCAGCAGCCCCGGGACTAGGAAAGACAATGAGCAGTTCTTC
CDR3 protein: CASSPGTRKDNEQFF

D gene: -
J gene: TRBJ2-7
clone size: -
V gene: TRBV30
CDR3 DNA: TGTGCCTGGAACAGGTACTCCTACGAGCAGTACTTC
CDR3 protein: CAWNRYSYEQYF

D gene: -
J gene: TRBJ1-5
clone size: few
V gene: TRBV11-2
CDR3 DNA: TGTGCCAGCAGCTTAGTGAGCAGGGCTACTGGCAATCAGCCCCAGCATTTT
CDR3 protein: CASSLVSRATGNQPQHF

D gene: -
J gene: TRBJ1-1
clone size: -
V gene: TRBV9
CDR3 DNA: TGTGCCAGCAGCGTAGACCCAGGGGATATTTACACTGAAGCTTTCTTT
CDR3 protein: CASSVDPGDIYTEAFF

D gene: -
J gene: TRBJ1-1
clone size: -
V gene: TRBV2
CDR3 DNA: TGTGCCAGCAGTCCCCAGGGGTCAGGGAACACTGAAGCTTTCTTT
CDR3 protein: CASSPQGSGNTEAFF

D gene: -
J gene: TRBJ2-7
clone size: -
V gene: TRBV18
CDR3 DNA: TGTGCCAGCTCACTCAGGCCACAAAACTACGAGCAGTACTTC
CDR3 protein: CASSLRPQNYEQYF

D gene: TRBD1
J gene: TRBJ1-6
clone size: -
V gene: TRBV5-5
CDR3 DNA: TGTGCCAGCAGCTTGGGACTAACAGGGGGCGTAGAGCCCCTCCACTTT
CDR3 protein: CASSLGLTGGVEPLHF

D gene: -
J gene: TRBJ1-5
clone size: -
V gene: TRBV2
CDR3 DNA: TGTGCCAGCACCGCGACAGGCATAAATCAGCCCCAGCATTTT
CDR3 protein: CASTATGINQPQHF

D gene: TRBD1
J gene: TRBJ2-5
clone size: -
V gene: TRBV7-8
CDR3 DNA: TGTGCCAGCAGCCCAAGAGGGCAGGGGGCGATGCAGACCCAGTACTTC
CDR3 protein: CASSPRGQGAMQTQYF

D gene: TRBD1
J gene: TRBJ2-1
clone size: -
V gene: TRBV7-2
CDR3 DNA: TGTGCCAGCAGGACCGACAGGGCAGGCAATGAGCAGTTCTTC
CDR3 protein: CASRTDRAGNEQFF

D gene: -
J gene: TRBJ1-3
clone size: -
V gene: TRBV11-1
CDR3 DNA: TGTGCCAGCAGTCGACAAGCCAAAATCTCTGGAAACACCATATATTTT
CDR3 protein: CASSRQAKISGNTIYF

D gene: -
J gene: TRBJ1-1
clone size: -
V gene: TRBV5-1
CDR3 DNA: TGCGCCAGCAGCCTCGGGTTCTCTGTAAACACTGAAGCTTTCTTT
CDR3 protein: CASSLGFSVNTEAFF

D gene: -
J gene: TRBJ2-3
clone size: -
V gene: TRBV13
CDR3 DNA: TGTGCCAGCAGCGCCTTTAGCACAGATACGCAGTATTTT
CDR3 protein: CASSAFSTDTQYF

D gene: -
J gene: TRBJ1-3
clone size: -
V gene: TRBV4-1
CDR3 DNA: TGCGCCAGCAGCCAGGGCTTTTCCTCTGGAAACACCATATATTTT
CDR3 protein: CASSQGFSSGNTIYF

D gene: TRBD1
J gene: TRBJ2-5
clone size: -
V gene: TRBV7-9
CDR3 DNA: TGTGCCAGCAGCTTATTTAATCCAGGGGGAATAGCTGAGACCCAGTACTTC
CDR3 protein: CASSLFNPGGIAETQYF

D gene: TRBD2
J gene: TRBJ2-4
clone size: once
V gene: TRBV10-3
CDR3 DNA: TGTGCCATCAGTGAGTTGGCTGGGGGGGAGGAAAACATTCAGTACTTC
CDR3 protein: CAISELAGGEENIQYF

D gene: -
J gene: TRBJ1-2
clone size: -
V gene: TRBV27
CDR3 DNA: TGTGCCAGCATGGGTGGCAGGGAAAACTATGGCTACACCTTC
CDR3 protein: CASMGGRENYGYTF

D gene: -
J gene: TRBJ2-3
clone size: -
V gene: TRBV7-2
CDR3 DNA: TGTGCCAGCAGCTTAGGGTCCGGGGTTGGTAGCACAGATACGCAGTATTTT
CDR3 protein: CASSLGSGVGSTDTQYF

D gene: -
J gene: TRBJ1-3
clone size: -
V gene: TRBV6-6
CDR3 DNA: TGTGCCAGCAGCCGCCAGCTTGGGCTAGGGGGAAACACCATATATTTT
CDR3 protein: CASSRQLGLGGNTIYF

D gene: -
J gene: TRBJ2-5
clone size: -
V gene: TRBV7-2
CDR3 DNA: TGTGCCAGCAGCTTAGTCGCGGGGAACCAAGAGACCCAGTACTTC
CDR3 protein: CASSLVAGNQETQYF

D gene: -
J gene: TRBJ2-3
clone size: -
V gene: TRBV27
CDR3 DNA: TGTGCCAGCAGAAACAGGGTATTTTCAGATACGCAGTATTTT
CDR3 protein: CASRNRVFSDTQYF

D gene: -
J gene: TRBJ1-1
clone size: -
V gene: TRBV10-1
CDR3 DNA: TGCGCCAGCAGTGAGTCGATAGCAGCTGCTGAAGCTTTCTTT
CDR3 protein: CASSESIAAAEAFF